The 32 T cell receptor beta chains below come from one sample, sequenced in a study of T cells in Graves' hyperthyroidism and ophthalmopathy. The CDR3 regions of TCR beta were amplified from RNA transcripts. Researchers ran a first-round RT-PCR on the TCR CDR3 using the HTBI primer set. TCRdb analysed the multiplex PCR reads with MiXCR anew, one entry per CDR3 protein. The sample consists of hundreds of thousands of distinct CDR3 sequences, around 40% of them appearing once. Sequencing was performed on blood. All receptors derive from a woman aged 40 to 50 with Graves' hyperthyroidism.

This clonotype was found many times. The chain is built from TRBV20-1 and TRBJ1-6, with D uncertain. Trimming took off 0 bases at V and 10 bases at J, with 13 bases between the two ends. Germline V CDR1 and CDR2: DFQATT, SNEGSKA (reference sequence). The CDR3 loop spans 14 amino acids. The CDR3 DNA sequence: TGCAGTGCTAGAGATAGGACCTCCGGGTCACCCCTCCACTTT. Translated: CSARDRTSGSPLHF.

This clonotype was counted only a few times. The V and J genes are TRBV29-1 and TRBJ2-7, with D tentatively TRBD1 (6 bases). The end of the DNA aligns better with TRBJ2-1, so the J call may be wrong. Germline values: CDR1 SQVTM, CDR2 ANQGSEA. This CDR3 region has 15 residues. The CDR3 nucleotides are TGCAGCGTTGAAGATCCTCAGGGGCTGAGAGGTGAGCAGTTCTTC. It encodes CSVEDPQGLRGEQFF.

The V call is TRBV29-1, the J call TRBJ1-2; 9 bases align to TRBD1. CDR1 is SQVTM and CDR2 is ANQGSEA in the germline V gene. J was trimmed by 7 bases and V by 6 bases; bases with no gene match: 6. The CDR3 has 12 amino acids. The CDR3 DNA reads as TGCAGCGTAACAGGGGGCTACGGTGGCTACACCTTC. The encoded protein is CSVTGGYGGYTF.

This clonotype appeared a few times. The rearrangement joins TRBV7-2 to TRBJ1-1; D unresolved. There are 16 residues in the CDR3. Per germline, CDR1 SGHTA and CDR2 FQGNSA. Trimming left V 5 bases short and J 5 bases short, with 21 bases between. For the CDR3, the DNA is TGTGCCAGCAGCGGTAGGGCGGCAGGCTTGGGGACTGAAGCTTTCTTT. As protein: CASSGRAAGLGTEAFF.

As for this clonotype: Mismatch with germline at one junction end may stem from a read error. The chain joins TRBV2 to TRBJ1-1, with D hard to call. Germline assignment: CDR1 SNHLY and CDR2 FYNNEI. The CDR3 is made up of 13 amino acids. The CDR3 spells CASSLTVNTEALF. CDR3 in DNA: TGTGCCAGCAGTTTGACGGTGAACACTGAAGCTCTCTTT.

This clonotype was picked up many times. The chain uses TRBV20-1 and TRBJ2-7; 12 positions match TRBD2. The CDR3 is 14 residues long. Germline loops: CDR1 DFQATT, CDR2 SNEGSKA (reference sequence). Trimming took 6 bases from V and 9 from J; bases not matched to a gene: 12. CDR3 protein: CSAATSSGRAGQYF. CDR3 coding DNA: TGCAGTGCAGCCACCTCTAGCGGGAGGGCCGGGCAGTACTTC.

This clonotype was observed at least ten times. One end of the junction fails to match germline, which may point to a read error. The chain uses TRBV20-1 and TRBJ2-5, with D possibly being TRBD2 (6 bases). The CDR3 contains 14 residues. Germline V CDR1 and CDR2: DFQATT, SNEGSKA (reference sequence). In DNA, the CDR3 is TGCAGTGCCCCCGGCCCGGACTACCACGAGACCCAGTACTTC. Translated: CSAPGPDYHETQYF.

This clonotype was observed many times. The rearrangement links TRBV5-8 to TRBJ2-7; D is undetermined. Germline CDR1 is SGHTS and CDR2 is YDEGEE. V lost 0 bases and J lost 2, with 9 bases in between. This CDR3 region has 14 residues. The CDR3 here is CASSLEVGTYEQYF. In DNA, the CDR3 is TGTGCCAGCAGCTTGGAAGTCGGAACCTACGAGCAGTACTTC.

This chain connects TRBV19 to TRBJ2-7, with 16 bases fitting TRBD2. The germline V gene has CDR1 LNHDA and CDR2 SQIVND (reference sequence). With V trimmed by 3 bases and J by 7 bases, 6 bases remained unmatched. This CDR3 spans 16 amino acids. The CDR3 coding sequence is TGTGCCAGTAGTATCGGGACTAGCGGGAGGGCAGGGGAGCAGTACTTC. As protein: CASSIGTSGRAGEQYF.

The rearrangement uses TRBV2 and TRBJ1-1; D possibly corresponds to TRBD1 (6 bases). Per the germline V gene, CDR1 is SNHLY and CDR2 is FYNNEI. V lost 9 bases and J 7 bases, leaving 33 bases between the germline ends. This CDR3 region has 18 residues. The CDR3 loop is CASEREGGSPPFPGEAFF. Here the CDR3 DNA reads TGTGCCAGTGAGAGGGAGGGGGGCAGTCCCCCCTTCCCCGGTGAAGCTTTCTTT. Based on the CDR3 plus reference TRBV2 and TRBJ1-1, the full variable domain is EPEVTQTPSHQVTQMGQEVILRCVPISNHLYFYWYRQILGQKVEFLVSFYNNEISEKSEIFDDQFSVERPDGSNFTLKIRSTKLEDSAMYFCASEREGGSPPFPGEAFFGQGTRLTVV.

The CDR3 nucleotides read TGTGCCAGCAGCAGTTTAGGAGGGGGACTCACAACTAATGAAAAACTGTTTTTT. The encoded protein is CASSSLGGGLTTNEKLFF. J is TRBJ1-4 and V is TRBV21-1; the DNA was not used to check the table's D call, TRBD1. TRBV21-1 is tagged as a pseudogene. The CDR3 totals 18 residues.

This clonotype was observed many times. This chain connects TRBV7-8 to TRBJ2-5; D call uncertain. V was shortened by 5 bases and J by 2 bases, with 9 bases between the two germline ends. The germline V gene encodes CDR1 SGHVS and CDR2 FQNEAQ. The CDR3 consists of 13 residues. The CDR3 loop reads CASSPPLQETQYF. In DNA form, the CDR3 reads TGTGCCAGCAGCCCGCCGTTACAAGAGACCCAGTACTTC.

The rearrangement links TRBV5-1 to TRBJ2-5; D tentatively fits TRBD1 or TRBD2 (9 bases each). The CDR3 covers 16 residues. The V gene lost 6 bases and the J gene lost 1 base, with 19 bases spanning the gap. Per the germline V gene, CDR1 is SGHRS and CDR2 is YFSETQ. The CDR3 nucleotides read TGCGCCAGCACCGCTAGCGGGACAGGGATCCAAGAGACCCAGTACTTC. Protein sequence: CASTASGTGIQETQYF.

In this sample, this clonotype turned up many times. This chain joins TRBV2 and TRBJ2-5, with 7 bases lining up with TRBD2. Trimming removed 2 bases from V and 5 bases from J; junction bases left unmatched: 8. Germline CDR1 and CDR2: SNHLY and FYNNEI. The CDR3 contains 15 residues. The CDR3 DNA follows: TGTGCCAGCAGTGAAAGCGGGATAGGTTGGGAGACCCAGTACTTC. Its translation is CASSESGIGWETQYF.

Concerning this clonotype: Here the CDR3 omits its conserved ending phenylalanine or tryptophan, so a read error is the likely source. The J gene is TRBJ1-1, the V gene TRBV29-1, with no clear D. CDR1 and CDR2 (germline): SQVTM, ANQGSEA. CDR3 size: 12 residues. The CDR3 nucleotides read TGTGCCAGCAGACTCGGAGACACTGAAGCTTTCTCT. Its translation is CASRLGDTEAFS.

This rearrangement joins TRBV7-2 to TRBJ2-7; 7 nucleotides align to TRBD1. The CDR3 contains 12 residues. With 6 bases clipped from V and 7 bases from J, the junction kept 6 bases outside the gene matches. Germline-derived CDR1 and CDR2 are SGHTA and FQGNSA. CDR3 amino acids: CASSEGAREQYF. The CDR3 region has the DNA TGTGCCAGCAGTGAGGGGGCTCGAGAGCAGTACTTC. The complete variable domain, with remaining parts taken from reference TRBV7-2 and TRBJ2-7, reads GAGVSQSPSNKVTEKGKDVELRCDPISGHTALYWYRQSLGQGLEFLIYFQGNSAPDKSGLPSDRFSAERTGGSVSTLTIQRTQQEDSAVYLCASSEGAREQYFGPGTRLTVT.

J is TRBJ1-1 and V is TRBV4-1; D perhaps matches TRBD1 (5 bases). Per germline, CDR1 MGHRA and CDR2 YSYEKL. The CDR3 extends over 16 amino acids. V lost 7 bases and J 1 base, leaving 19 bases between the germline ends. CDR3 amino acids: CASTGGLVGRNTEAFF. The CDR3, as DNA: TGCGCCAGCACCGGGGGGTTGGTCGGGCGGAACACTGAAGCTTTCTTT.

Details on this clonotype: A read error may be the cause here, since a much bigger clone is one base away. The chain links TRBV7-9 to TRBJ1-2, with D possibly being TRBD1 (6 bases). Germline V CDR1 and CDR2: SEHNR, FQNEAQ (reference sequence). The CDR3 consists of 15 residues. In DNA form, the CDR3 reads TGTACCAGCAGCGCATCCGACAGGCTCAACTATGGCTACACCTTC. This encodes CTSSASDRLNYGYTF.

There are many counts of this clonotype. The CDR3 DNA sequence: TGTGCCAGCAGGAGTGAGGGCGGCAATCAGCCCCAGCATTTT. Its protein product is CASRSEGGNQPQHF. J is TRBJ1-5 and V is TRBV2; D not certain. This CDR3 has 14 amino acids. CDR1 and CDR2 (germline): SNHLY, FYNNEI. V gave up 6 bases and J gave up 2 bases, with 11 bases separating them.

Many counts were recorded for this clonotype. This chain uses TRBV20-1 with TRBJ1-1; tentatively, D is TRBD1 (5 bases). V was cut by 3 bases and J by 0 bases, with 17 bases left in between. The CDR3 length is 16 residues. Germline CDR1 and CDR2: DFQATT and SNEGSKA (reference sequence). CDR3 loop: CSARNDGTHVNTEAFF. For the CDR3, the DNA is TGCAGTGCTAGGAACGACGGGACCCACGTGAACACTGAAGCTTTCTTT.

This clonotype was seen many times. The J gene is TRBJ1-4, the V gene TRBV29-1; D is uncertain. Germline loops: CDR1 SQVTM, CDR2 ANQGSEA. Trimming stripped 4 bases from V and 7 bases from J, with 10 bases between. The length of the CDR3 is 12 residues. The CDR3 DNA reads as TGCAGCGTTGGGGCAGTGGCTGAAAAACTGTTTTTT. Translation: CSVGAVAEKLFF.

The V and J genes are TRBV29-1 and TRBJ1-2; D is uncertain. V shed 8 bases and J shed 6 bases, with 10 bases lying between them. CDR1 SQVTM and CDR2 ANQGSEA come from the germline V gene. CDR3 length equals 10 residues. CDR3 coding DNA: TGCAGCCAAGATTCGGATGGCTACACCTTC. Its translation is CSQDSDGYTF.

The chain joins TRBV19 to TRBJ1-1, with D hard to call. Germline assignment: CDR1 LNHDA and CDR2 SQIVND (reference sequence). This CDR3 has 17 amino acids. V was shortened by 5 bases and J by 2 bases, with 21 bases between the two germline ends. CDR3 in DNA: TGTGCCAGTAGTCCCCTCGGCTTCACAAGGTTCAACACTGAAGCTTTCTTT. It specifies CASSPLGFTRFNTEAFF. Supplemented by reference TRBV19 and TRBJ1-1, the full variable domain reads DGGITQSPKYLFRKEGQNVTLSCEQNLNHDAMYWYRQDPGQGLRLIYYSQIVNDFQKGDIAEGYSVSREKKESFPLTVTSAQKNPTAFYLCASSPLGFTRFNTEAFFGQGTRLTVV.

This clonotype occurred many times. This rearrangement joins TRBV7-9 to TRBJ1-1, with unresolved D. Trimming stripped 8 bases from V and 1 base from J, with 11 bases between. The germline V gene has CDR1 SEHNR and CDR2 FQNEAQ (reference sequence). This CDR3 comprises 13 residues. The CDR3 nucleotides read TGTGCCAGCCAGCGGGTCGGGAACACTGAAGCTTTCTTT. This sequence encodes CASQRVGNTEAFF.

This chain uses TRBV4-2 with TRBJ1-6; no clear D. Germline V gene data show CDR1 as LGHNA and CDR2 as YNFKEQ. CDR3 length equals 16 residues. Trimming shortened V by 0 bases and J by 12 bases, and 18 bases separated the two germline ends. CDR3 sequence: CASSQDELAAGGPLHF. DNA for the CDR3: TGTGCCAGCAGCCAAGATGAGTTGGCGGCGGGTGGACCCCTCCACTTT.

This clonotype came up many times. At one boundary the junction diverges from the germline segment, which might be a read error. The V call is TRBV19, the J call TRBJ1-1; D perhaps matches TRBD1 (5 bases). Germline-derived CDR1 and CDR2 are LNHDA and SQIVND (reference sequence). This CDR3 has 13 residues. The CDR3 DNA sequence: TGCGCCAGCAGCATTGGACAGAACACTGAAGCTTTCTTT. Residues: CASSIGQNTEAFF.

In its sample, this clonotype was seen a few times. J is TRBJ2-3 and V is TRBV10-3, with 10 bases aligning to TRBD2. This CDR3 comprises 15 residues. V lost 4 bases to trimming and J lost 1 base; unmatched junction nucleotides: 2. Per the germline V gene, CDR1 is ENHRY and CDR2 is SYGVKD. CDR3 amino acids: CAISGGTSGTDTQYF. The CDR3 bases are TGTGCCATCAGTGGCGGGACTAGCGGCACAGATACGCAGTATTTT.

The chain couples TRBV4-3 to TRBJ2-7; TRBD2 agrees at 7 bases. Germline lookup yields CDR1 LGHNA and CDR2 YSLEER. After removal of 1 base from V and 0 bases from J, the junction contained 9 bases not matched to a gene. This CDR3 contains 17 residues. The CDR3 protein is CASSQVRGGGYSYEQYF. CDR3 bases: TGCGCCAGCAGCCAAGTGAGGGGCGGGGGTTACTCCTACGAGCAGTACTTC.

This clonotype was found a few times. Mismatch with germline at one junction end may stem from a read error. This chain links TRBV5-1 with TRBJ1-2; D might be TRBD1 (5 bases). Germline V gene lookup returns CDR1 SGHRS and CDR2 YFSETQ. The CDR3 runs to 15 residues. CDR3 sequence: CASSVGWGNFYGYTF. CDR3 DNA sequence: TGTGCCAGCAGCGTCGGGTGGGGGAATTTCTATGGCTACACCTTC.

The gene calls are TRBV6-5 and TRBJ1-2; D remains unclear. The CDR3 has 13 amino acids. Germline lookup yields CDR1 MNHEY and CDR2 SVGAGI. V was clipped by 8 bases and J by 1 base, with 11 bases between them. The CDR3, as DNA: TGTGCCAGCCAGCCGACAAATAACTATGGCTACACCTTC. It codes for CASQPTNNYGYTF.

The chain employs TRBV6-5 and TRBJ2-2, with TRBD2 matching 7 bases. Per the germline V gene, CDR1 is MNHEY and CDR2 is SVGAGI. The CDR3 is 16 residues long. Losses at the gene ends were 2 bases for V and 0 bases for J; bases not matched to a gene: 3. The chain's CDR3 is CASSYAGTTNTGELFF. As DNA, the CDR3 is TGTGCCAGCAGTTACGCGGGGACTACGAACACCGGGGAGCTGTTTTTT.

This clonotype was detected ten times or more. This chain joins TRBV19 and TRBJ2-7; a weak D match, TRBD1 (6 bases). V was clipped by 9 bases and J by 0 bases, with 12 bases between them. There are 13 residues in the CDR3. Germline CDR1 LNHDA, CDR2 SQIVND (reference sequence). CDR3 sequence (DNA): TGTGCCAGCGCTACAGGGAGCTCCTACGAGCAGTACTTC. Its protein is CASATGSSYEQYF.